The clone carrying this T cell receptor (beta chain) has more than one count but fewer than ten. Its antigen is currently unknown. Each CDR3 protein is one row after TCRdb ran MiXCR on the RT-PCR reads. This table has about 500,000 distinct CDR3 sequences, 16% appearing once. The germline gives CDR1 SGHAT, CDR2 FQNNGV. The CDR3 runs to 14 residues. V shed 4 bases, J shed 9 bases, and the junction held 7 bases outside the gene matches. The sample originates from a study of response to subunit inactivated influenza vaccine. The study's findings and limits: That few new T cells are recruited by each seasonal influenza vaccination was the authors' suggestion.

The specimen was CD4+ T cells sorted from PBMCs, collected 23 months after vaccination. The chain couples TRBV11-2 to TRBJ2-1; 9 bases align to TRBD1. The sequence derives from a man aged 50-75 years who received an inactivated influenza vaccine. As DNA, the CDR3 is TGTGCCAGCAGCTCACAGGGGGCTGGGGGTGAGCAGTTCTTC. Protein product: CASSSQGAGGEQFF.